This paragraph covers one TCR beta chain sequence. Noted treatment: over 15 received Ad26.COV2.S at low or high dose, single or two shots; about 5 received placebo; per-sample allocation not given. After the first vaccine or placebo injection, samples were drawn on day 63. This CDR3 is built from 16 residues. Germline trimming cut 2 bases from V and 7 bases from J; bases unmatched to any gene: 9. In germline, CDR1 is MNHEY, CDR2 SVGEGT. The data are from a study of Ad26.COV2.S vaccination and SARS-CoV-2 variants. Some clones are missing from TCRdb's copy, which holds only in-frame ones; the method was immunoSEQ multiplex PCR. The profile shows more than 400,000 clones, around 91% of them singletons.

The chain combines TRBV6-2 or TRBV6-3 with TRBJ2-1; 9 bases line up with TRBD1. The source material was peripheral blood, sampled in a trial of Ad26.COV2.S vaccine versus placebo. This TCR was recovered from a person between 18 and 65 years old who received the Ad26.COV2.S COVID-19 vaccine or a placebo. CDR3 loop: CASSYGRTGVGNEQFF. DNA of the CDR3: TGTGCCAGCAGTTACGGTAGGACAGGGGTGGGAAATGAGCAGTTCTTC.